This TCR beta chain was retrieved from a study of technical replicates of blood from four donors. V gave up 0 bases and J gave up 9 bases, with 15 bases separating them. This CDR3 has 15 residues. CDR1 and CDR2 from the germline V gene are MGHRA and YSYEKL. Sequencing used immunoSEQ multiplex PCR; TCRdb keeps in-frame clones, though not all of them. The sample comprises 65,000 to 80,000 clones, approximately 93% of which are singletons, and 0.35% to 0.45% rests with the top ten. The gene calls are TRBV4-1 and TRBJ2-1, with D uncertain. The sequence was obtained from a human donor in good health. Sample: T cells isolated from PBMCs. The CDR3 here is CASSQDLQSRSEQFF. The CDR3 DNA is TGCGCCAGCAGCCAAGATCTTCAATCCCGGAGTGAGCAGTTCTTC.